This entry lists 32 T cell receptor beta chains sequenced from one sample in a study of beta chain features in type 1 diabetes. Every isolated RNA sample was fully reverse transcribed, so sequencing captured expressed TCRB transcripts. Repertoires were generated with immunoSEQ multiplex PCR, while TCRdb's copy carries only in-frame clones and drops some. This table has about 470,000 clones, 30% appearing once. What was sequenced was naive CD4+ T cells from blood. These receptors came from a man in his late teens or twenties in good health.

The rearrangement links TRBV4-3 to TRBJ2-4, with a possible D match to TRBD2 (6 bases). Deletions cut 4 bases from V and 5 bases from J, with 12 bases between. The CDR3 sequence is 14 residues long. Germline V gene data show CDR1 as LGHNA and CDR2 as YSLEER. This chain's CDR3 is CASSRDSQQNIQYF. DNA for the CDR3: TGCGCCAGCAGCCGGGACTCGCAACAAAACATTCAGTACTTC.

The chain recombines TRBV30 with TRBJ1-2, with D hard to call. This CDR3 comprises 15 residues. V was shortened by 2 bases and J by 0 bases, with 13 bases between the two germline ends. Germline lookup yields CDR1 GTSNPN and CDR2 SVGIG (reference sequence). This chain's CDR3 is CAWSKMMTANYGYTF. CDR3 nucleotides: TGTGCCTGGAGTAAAATGATGACGGCTAACTATGGCTACACCTTC.

The chain couples TRBV27 to TRBJ2-5, with D possibly matching TRBD2 (6 bases). CDR1 is MNHEY, CDR2 SMNVEV, per germline (reference sequence). This CDR3 has 16 residues. Trimming cost V 5 bases and J 1 base, with 17 bases left between them. CDR3: CASSALVTGLQETQYF. For the CDR3, the DNA is TGTGCCAGCAGTGCTCTCGTAACGGGACTCCAAGAGACCCAGTACTTC.

This chain uses TRBV6-1 with TRBJ2-2; D gene uncertain. Trimming stripped 6 bases from V and 1 base from J, with 12 bases between. Germline V gives CDR1 MNHNS, CDR2 SASEGT. The CDR3 totals 15 residues. This CDR3 is CASSSYEMNTGELFF. Here the CDR3 DNA reads TGTGCCAGCAGCTCTTACGAGATGAACACCGGGGAGCTGTTTTTT.

This chain joins TRBV18 and TRBJ2-5, with TRBD2 identical over 9 bases. The germline CDR1 and CDR2 sequences are KGHSH and LQKENI. This CDR3 spans 15 amino acids. V was pared by 6 bases and J by 4 bases, with 9 bases of the junction left unmatched. CDR3 in amino acids: CASSAIAGVSETQYF. CDR3 DNA sequence: TGTGCCAGCTCCGCGATAGCGGGAGTATCAGAGACCCAGTACTTC.

This clone was detected only a few times. The chain couples TRBV7-2 to TRBJ2-3, with 9 bases identical to TRBD2. Germline-derived CDR1 and CDR2 are SGHTA and FQGNSA. V dropped 4 bases and J dropped 3; count of bases not matched to a gene: 11. The CDR3 length is 17 residues. The CDR3 sequence: CASSSQVGLARTDTQYF. The CDR3, as DNA: TGTGCCAGCAGCTCCCAAGTCGGACTAGCGCGGACAGATACGCAGTATTTT.

The chain uses TRBV7-3 and TRBJ2-1, with D perhaps assigned TRBD1 or TRBD2 (5 bases each). In germline, CDR1 is SGHTA, CDR2 FQGTGA. The length of the CDR3 is 15 residues. V was shortened by 3 bases and J by 6 bases, with 15 bases between the two germline ends. The CDR3 DNA sequence: TGTGCCAGCAGCTTGGGACCCGAAAGTTTCAATGAGCAGTTCTTC. It encodes CASSLGPESFNEQFF.

The CDR3: CASRGQPSSYEQYF. DNA for the CDR3: TGCGCCAGCAGGGGACAGCCAAGTTCCTACGAGCAGTACTTC. The rearrangement uses TRBV5-1 and TRBJ2-7; 7 bases agree with TRBD1. CDR1 SGHRS and CDR2 YFSETQ come from the germline V gene. V was clipped by 5 bases and J by 1 base; unmatched bases: 6. This CDR3 is 14 amino acids long.

This rearrangement joins TRBV9 to TRBJ2-1; D might be TRBD1 (5 bases). The germline V and J ends were trimmed by 6 bases and 8 bases, with 21 bases remaining between them. This CDR3 is 15 amino acids long. CDR1 is SGDLS and CDR2 is YYNGEE in the germline V gene. The CDR3 region has the DNA TGTGCCAGCACCGCCCAGGGCGCCGGATTAGATGAGCAGTTCTTC. Its translation: CASTAQGAGLDEQFF. Supplemented by reference TRBV9 and TRBJ2-1, the full variable domain reads DSGVTQTPKHLITATGQRVTLRCSPRSGDLSVYWYQQSLDQGLQFLIQYYNGEERAKGNILERFSAQQFPDLHSELNLSSLELGDSALYFCASTAQGAGLDEQFFGPGTRLTVL.

This clone was picked up a small number of times. The rearrangement links TRBV4-2 to TRBJ2-3; D is uncertain. V was trimmed by 7 bases and J by 4 bases, leaving 15 bases between them. The V gene's germline CDR1 is LGHNA and CDR2 YNFKEQ. This CDR3 is 14 amino acids long. The CDR3 sequence: CASTSGRGADTQYF. DNA of the CDR3: TGTGCCAGCACCTCAGGCCGAGGCGCAGATACGCAGTATTTT.

This clone occurred a few times. The J gene is TRBJ2-3, the V gene TRBV25-1, with D possibly matching TRBD2 (7 bases). Germline V gives CDR1 MGHDK, CDR2 SYGVNS. The CDR3 has 13 residues. Between the trimmed V and J ends, which lost 6 bases and 3 bases, there was a span of 10 bases. In DNA, the CDR3 is TGTGCCAGCAGGGGAGGGGGAACAGATACGCAGTATTTT. This codes for CASRGGGTDTQYF.

The gene calls are TRBV2 and TRBJ2-7; possibly TRBD2 for D (5 bases). CDR1 is SNHLY, CDR2 FYNNEI, per germline. The length of the CDR3 is 14 residues. V lost 7 bases, J lost 5 bases, and 18 bases lay in between. This chain's CDR3 is CASTKGLFPHEQYF. In DNA, the CDR3 is TGTGCCAGCACTAAAGGACTGTTCCCCCACGAGCAGTACTTC.

The chain joins TRBV5-1 to TRBJ2-1; D uncertain. CDR3 length: 15 amino acids. Germline-derived CDR1 and CDR2 are SGHRS and YFSETQ. The V end was cut by 2 bases, the J end by 8 bases, with 17 bases between. CDR3 sequence (DNA): TGCGCCAGCAGCTTAACCGGGCCGCAGGCCGATGAGCAGTTCTTC. This sequence encodes CASSLTGPQADEQFF.

The table lists this clone with a few counts. The chain combines TRBV4-3 with TRBJ2-3; D gene ambiguous. Looked up from germline, CDR1 is LGHNA and CDR2 is YSLEER. V shed 0 bases and J shed 10 bases, with 11 bases lying between them. CDR3 length: 13 amino acids. DNA for the CDR3: TGCGCCAGCAGCCAAGACCTGCAGATACCGCAGTATTTT. Protein sequence: CASSQDLQIPQYF.

The gene calls are TRBV27 and TRBJ1-4, with 7 bases identical to TRBD1. The V gene's germline CDR1 is MNHEY and CDR2 SMNVEV (reference sequence). The CDR3 sequence is 13 residues long. V gave up 9 bases and J gave up 5 bases; unmatched junction bases: 6. In DNA form, the CDR3 reads TGTGCCAGTAGGGACAGAGCGAATGAAAAACTGTTTTTT. Protein: CASRDRANEKLFF.

This chain connects TRBV6-6 to TRBJ2-1; tentatively, D is TRBD1 or TRBD2 (5 bases each). Germline V gene lookup returns CDR1 MNHNY and CDR2 SVGAGI (reference sequence). V was cut by 10 bases and J by 7 bases, with 17 bases left in between. The CDR3 is 13 amino acids. CDR3 DNA: TGTGCCACACAGGACGGGATCTGGAATGAGCAGTTCTTC. Translated, it gives CATQDGIWNEQFF.

This chain connects TRBV27 to TRBJ2-5, with 12 bases lining up with TRBD2. Unmatched junction bases numbered 13, after V lost 7 bases and J lost 4 bases. The CDR3 extends over 17 amino acids. From germline, CDR1 is MNHEY and CDR2 SMNVEV (reference sequence). The CDR3 coding sequence is TGTGCCAGCACTCCGACTAGCGGGAGACTGGTCGGAGAGACCCAGTACTTC. It specifies CASTPTSGRLVGETQYF.

This clone came up a few times. V and J are TRBV6-1 and TRBJ2-3; D is ambiguous. Germline loops: CDR1 MNHNS, CDR2 SASEGT. CDR3 length equals 15 residues. V was pared by 3 bases and J by 1 base, with 11 bases between. CDR3 bases: TGTGCCAGCAGTGACCATGTGACTGGCACAGATACGCAGTATTTT. Protein product: CASSDHVTGTDTQYF.

The rearrangement links TRBV7-4 to TRBJ1-2; D is uncertain. CDR1 SGHVT and CDR2 SQSDAQ come from the germline V gene. This CDR3 region has 11 residues. Trimming took off 5 bases at V and 4 bases at J, with 5 bases between the two ends. CDR3 nucleotide sequence: TGTGCCAGCAGCCCCGCCTATGGCTACACCTTC. Encoded protein: CASSPAYGYTF.

A few counts support this clone. The rearrangement links TRBV29-1 to TRBJ2-7; no reliable D call. Trimming removed 4 bases from V and 3 bases from J, with 19 bases in between. Germline V gene lookup returns CDR1 SQVTM and CDR2 ANQGSEA. This CDR3 region has 15 residues. As DNA, the CDR3 is TGCAGCGTTGCCCCAAGGCTCGCTCGTAACTACGAGCAGTACTTC. This gives the protein CSVAPRLARNYEQYF.

This clone was seen only a few times. The CDR3: CASSQELAGNNEQFF. CDR3 nucleotides: TGTGCCAGCAGCCAAGAACTAGCGGGCAACAATGAGCAGTTCTTC. The chain has TRBV4-2 and TRBJ2-1, with 9 bases fitting TRBD2. V lost 0 bases and J lost 5; bases outside the gene matches: 2. Germline-derived CDR1 and CDR2 are LGHNA and YNFKEQ. This CDR3 is 15 amino acids long.

CDR3 in amino acids: CAITNGHTYEQYF. CDR3 coding DNA: TGTGCCATCACAAACGGCCATACCTACGAGCAGTACTTC. This chain links TRBV10-3 with TRBJ2-7; D ambiguous. Germline loops: CDR1 ENHRY, CDR2 SYGVKD. V lost 7 bases, J lost 2 bases, and 12 bases lay in between. This CDR3 is 13 amino acids long.

In this sample, this clone turned up a few times. The V and J genes are TRBV9 and TRBJ1-2, with 7 bases aligning to TRBD1. Per the germline V gene, CDR1 is SGDLS and CDR2 is YYNGEE. This CDR3 has 14 residues. V trimming: 4 bases; J trimming: 1 base; junction bases outside the gene matches: 4. CDR3 sequence: CASSLGQLNYGYTF. CDR3 DNA: TGTGCCAGCAGCCTGGGACAGCTTAACTATGGCTACACCTTC.

The sample holds a few counts of this clone. The chain is built from TRBV2 and TRBJ2-1, with 8 nucleotides matching TRBD1. The CDR3 is 14 residues long. Germline V gene sequence: CDR1 SNHLY, CDR2 FYNNEI. With 4 bases clipped from V and 9 bases from J, the junction kept 8 bases outside the gene matches. The CDR3 nucleotides are TGTGCCAGCAGTGGAGCGCAGGGGGCTTTTGAGCAGTTCTTC. Amino acids: CASSGAQGAFEQFF. Looking up the rest from reference TRBV2 and TRBJ2-1 gives the full variable domain: EPEVTQTPSHQVTQMGQEVILRCVPISNHLYFYWYRQILGQKVEFLVSFYNNEISEKSEIFDDQFSVERPDGSNFTLKIRSTKLEDSAMYFCASSGAQGAFEQFFGPGTRLTVL.

This clone was picked up a small number of times. The chain couples TRBV7-9 to TRBJ2-5; 7 bases are a match to TRBD2. The germline gives CDR1 SEHNR, CDR2 FQNEAQ (reference sequence). There are 15 residues in the CDR3. V trimming: 4 bases; J trimming: 5 bases; junction bases outside the gene matches: 10. In DNA form, the CDR3 reads TGTGCCAGCAGCTCCACGGGAGGAACGGGGGAGACCCAGTACTTC. Amino acids: CASSSTGGTGETQYF.

This clone has more than one count but fewer than ten. The V and J genes are TRBV29-1 and TRBJ2-3; either TRBD1 or TRBD2 may fit D (5 bases each). CDR1 SQVTM and CDR2 ANQGSEA come from the germline V gene. Trimming pared 7 bases from V and 5 bases from J, leaving 16 bases between. The CDR3 runs 13 residues. The CDR3 region has the DNA TGCAGCGCCGGTGGGGGTTATGGAGATACGCAGTATTTT. It is translated as CSAGGGYGDTQYF.

The V gene is TRBV28, the J gene TRBJ2-1; tentatively, D is TRBD2 (5 bases). The CDR3 sequence is 15 residues long. V was cut by 3 bases and J by 8 bases, with 17 bases left in between. CDR1 and CDR2 (germline): MDHEN, SYDVKM. The CDR3: CASSLGLASSDEQFF. In DNA, the CDR3 is TGTGCCAGCAGTTTGGGTCTAGCTTCTTCCGATGAGCAGTTCTTC.

The rearrangement uses TRBV10-3 and TRBJ2-2, with D perhaps TRBD1 (7 bases). Per germline, CDR1 ENHRY and CDR2 SYGVKD. Between the trimmed V and J ends, which lost 7 bases and 3 bases, there was a span of 18 bases. The CDR3 sequence is 16 residues long. CDR3 nucleotides: TGTGCCATCACGCAGGGCGGGACAGTAGACACCGGGGAGCTGTTTTTT. Translating gives CAITQGGTVDTGELFF.

V is TRBV30 and J is TRBJ2-3, with 9 bases that match TRBD1. The germline CDR1 and CDR2 sequences are GTSNPN and SVGIG (reference sequence). The CDR3 runs to 14 residues. The ends lost 5 bases at V and 5 bases at J; junction bases unmatched: 8. CDR3 coding DNA: TGTGCCTGGCAAACAGGGGGCCTGGAAGATACGCAGTATTTT. Its translation is CAWQTGGLEDTQYF.

The V gene is TRBV29-1, the J gene TRBJ2-7, with D perhaps matching TRBD1 (6 bases). The germline CDR1 and CDR2 sequences are SQVTM and ANQGSEA. The CDR3 has 12 residues. Trimming removed 7 bases at V and 3 bases at J, with 13 bases between. CDR3 sequence (DNA): TGCAGCGGATGGACAGAGGGCTACGAGCAGTACTTC. As protein: CSGWTEGYEQYF.

The rearrangement links TRBV6-6 to TRBJ1-2, with a possible D match to TRBD1 (6 bases). V was clipped by 7 bases and J by 5 bases, with 14 bases between them. CDR3 size: 13 residues. Per germline, CDR1 MNHNY and CDR2 SVGAGI (reference sequence). The CDR3 protein is CASIPRGAYGYTF. In DNA form, the CDR3 reads TGTGCCAGCATTCCTCGGGGGGCATATGGCTACACCTTC.

Turning to this clone: This sample includes further DNA sequences coding for the same CDR3. The chain joins TRBV5-1 to TRBJ2-5; 9 bases line up with TRBD1. The CDR3 contains 14 residues. Germline CDR1 and CDR2: SGHRS and YFSETQ. The junction had 5 bases not matched to a gene; V was cut back by 3 bases and J by 5 bases. The CDR3 DNA follows: TGCGCCAGCAGCTCGGGACAGGGAGGTGAGACCCAGTACTTC. Translating it yields CASSSGQGGETQYF.